The next 24 T cell receptor beta chains were all read from a single sample in a study of T-cell reconstitution after alpha-beta-depleted transplantation in children. The TCRbeta library incorporated unique molecular identifiers. From the PCR reads, TCRdb called clonotypes with MiXCR, one entry per CDR3 protein. The sample yields around 600,000 distinct CDR3 sequences, around 16% seen once. Sequenced material: PBMCs from the stem cell graft donor, taken from the stem cell graft. These receptor sequences come from a human donor who donated a stem cell graft to a child with acute myeloid leukemia.

This clonotype was seen more than once but under ten times. This sequence joins TRBV27 and TRBJ1-6, with D perhaps TRBD1 (6 bases). CDR3 length: 17 residues. CDR1 is MNHEY and CDR2 is SMNVEV in the germline V gene (reference sequence). The V gene lost 6 bases and the J gene lost 5 bases, with 20 bases spanning the gap. This chain's CDR3 is CASSPGAYRVDNSPLHF. CDR3 sequence (DNA): TGTGCCAGCAGCCCAGGGGCCTACAGGGTTGATAATTCACCCCTCCACTTT.

The chain links TRBV4-2 to TRBJ2-3, with TRBD2 as a possible D gene (5 bases). The V gene's germline CDR1 is LGHNA and CDR2 YNFKEQ. Trimming pared 1 base from V and 4 bases from J, leaving 15 bases between. CDR3 length: 16 amino acids. In DNA, the CDR3 is TGTGCCAGCAGCCAAGTGCTAAGCGGCCCGGCAGATACGCAGTATTTT. Its protein product is CASSQVLSGPADTQYF.

The sample holds many counts of this clonotype. The J gene is TRBJ2-7, the V gene TRBV28, with unresolved D. CDR3 size: 14 residues. Trimming took 5 bases from V and 1 from J, leaving 12 bases between them. The germline gives CDR1 MDHEN, CDR2 SYDVKM. The CDR3 region is CASSPPGWSYEQYV. CDR3 in DNA: TGTGCCAGCAGTCCCCCCGGTTGGTCCTACGAGCAGTACGTC.

The CDR3 sequence is CASSRTGGNVYNSPLHF. Written as DNA, the CDR3 is TGTGCCAGCAGTCGGACAGGGGGCAATGTCTATAATTCACCCCTCCACTTT. The chain combines TRBV6-1 with TRBJ1-6; 11 bases are a match to TRBD1. CDR1 MNHNS and CDR2 SASEGT come from the germline V gene. The CDR3 consists of 17 residues. V was pared by 5 bases and J by 3 bases, with 6 bases of the junction left unmatched.

With regard to this clonotype: This may come from a read error, since a much larger clone is one base off. The chain combines TRBV7-2 with TRBJ1-2; D unclear. Germline V gene sequence: CDR1 SGHTA, CDR2 FQGNSA. V was clipped by 6 bases and J by 7 bases, with 12 bases between them. This CDR3 region has 12 residues. The CDR3 protein is CASRAVGSGYTF. Written as DNA, the CDR3 is TGTGCCAGCAGGGCTGTGGGAAGTGGCTACACCTTC.

This clonotype was recorded at least ten times. The V gene is TRBV20-1, the J gene TRBJ1-6, with 10 bases that match TRBD1. The germline V gene has CDR1 DFQATT and CDR2 SNEGSKA (reference sequence). V lost 3 bases to trimming and J lost 7 bases; unmatched junction nucleotides: 9. The CDR3 totals 16 residues. CDR3 region: CSASIKPGQGNSPLHF. The CDR3 bases are TGCAGTGCTAGCATAAAACCGGGACAGGGGAATTCACCCCTCCACTTT.

This clonotype has a count of ten or more. The chain recombines TRBV29-1 with TRBJ2-1; D is uncertain. This CDR3 comprises 15 residues. Germline V gives CDR1 SQVTM, CDR2 ANQGSEA. V lost 2 bases, J lost 1 base, and 12 bases lay in between. The CDR3 coding sequence is TGCAGCGTTGAAATTGGCAGGTTATCCTACAATGAGCAGTTCTTC. This encodes CSVEIGRLSYNEQFF.

The table lists this clonotype with a few counts. This sequence joins TRBV20-1 and TRBJ2-7; a possible D gene is TRBD2 (6 bases). This CDR3 spans 14 amino acids. V was trimmed by 6 bases and J by 1 base, leaving 16 bases between them. CDR1 is DFQATT, CDR2 SNEGSKA, per germline (reference sequence). The CDR3 here is CSARGTDPSYEQYV. The CDR3 region has the DNA TGCAGTGCCCGGGGGACGGACCCTTCCTACGAGCAGTACGTC.

The genes are TRBV6-1 and TRBJ2-3, with D tentatively TRBD1 or TRBD2 (5 bases each). With 10 bases removed from V and 2 bases from J, the gap between germline ends came to 22 bases. This CDR3 has 16 residues. The germline gives CDR1 MNHNS, CDR2 SASEGT. The CDR3 sequence: CATQSRGGSLTDTQYF. The CDR3 DNA sequence: TGTGCCACCCAATCAAGGGGCGGGTCTCTCACAGATACGCAGTATTTT.

Comments on this clonotype: A single base separates this from a much larger clone, so it may be a read error. Since the CDR3 does not end with the conserved phenylalanine or tryptophan, this likely comes from a read error. The rearrangement uses TRBV12-3 or TRBV12-4 and TRBJ2-3; 13 bases match TRBD2. After removal of 4 bases from V and 6 bases from J, the junction contained 4 bases not matched to a gene. The CDR3 spans 15 residues. CDR3 DNA: TGTGCCAGCAGTTCTGGACTAGCGGGGGCGGATACGCAGTATGTT. Translated: CASSSGLAGADTQYV.

This clonotype was counted many times. The V gene is TRBV12-3 or TRBV12-4, the J gene TRBJ1-1, with 7 bases matching TRBD1. This CDR3 comprises 14 residues. V was pared by 5 bases and J by 4 bases, with 7 bases of the junction left unmatched. The CDR3 DNA reads TGTGCCAGCAGTCCGACAGGGAGGCGCACTGAAGCTTTCTTT. It translates to CASSPTGRRTEAFF.

V usage is TRBV7-8 and J usage is TRBJ2-1; 13 bases are shared with TRBD2. The junction had 9 bases not matched to a gene; V was cut back by 5 bases and J by 8 bases. CDR3 length: 16 amino acids. Germline CDR1 reads SGHVS; CDR2 reads FQNEAQ. CDR3 residues: CASSRTGLAGIDEQFF. As DNA, the CDR3 is TGTGCCAGCAGCCGGACGGGACTAGCGGGGATAGATGAGCAGTTCTTC.

This rearrangement joins TRBV7-9 to TRBJ1-2; D call uncertain. Germline V gene data show CDR1 as SEHNR and CDR2 as FQNEAQ (reference sequence). V lost 5 bases, J lost 2 bases, and 15 bases lay in between. The CDR3 spans 15 residues. CDR3 in DNA: TGTGCCAGCAGCCCACGGACGAACGAAAACTATGGCTACACCTTC. This encodes CASSPRTNENYGYTF.

This chain uses TRBV14 with TRBJ1-1, with 9 nucleotides matching TRBD1. From germline, CDR1 is SGHDN and CDR2 FVKESK. Unmatched junction bases numbered 10, after V lost 4 bases and J lost 4 bases. The CDR3 runs 16 residues. The CDR3 here is CASSPRGTGRGTEAFF. CDR3 nucleotide sequence: TGTGCCAGCAGCCCTAGGGGGACAGGGAGGGGCACTGAAGCTTTCTTT.

There are a few counts of this clonotype. The CDR3 is CSARASPGANVLTF. CDR3 coding DNA: TGCAGTGCTAGAGCTTCGCCTGGGGCCAACGTCCTGACTTTC. This chain links TRBV20-1 with TRBJ2-6; no clear D. This CDR3 has 14 amino acids. The V gene's germline CDR1 is DFQATT and CDR2 SNEGSKA (reference sequence). V was trimmed by 1 base and J by 2 bases, leaving 6 bases between them.

The sample holds many counts of this clonotype. The chain combines TRBV5-4 with TRBJ1-2, with a weak D call TRBD1 (5 bases). The germline V gene encodes CDR1 SGHNT and CDR2 YYREEE (reference sequence). V dropped 3 bases and J dropped 4 bases, with 19 bases sitting between them. The CDR3 runs 16 residues. The CDR3 sequence is CASSSLTASSGYGYTF. The CDR3 region has the DNA TGTGCCAGCAGCTCTTTGACAGCATCAAGTGGCTATGGCTACACCTTC. The variable domain in full, with the rest retrieved from reference TRBV5-4 and TRBJ1-2, is ETGVTQSPTHLIKTRGQQVTLRCSSQSGHNTVSWYQQALGQGPQFIFQYYREEENGRGNFPPRFSGLQFPNYSSELNVNALELDDSALYLCASSSLTASSGYGYTFGSGTRLTVV.

This clonotype was counted between two and nine times. The chain joins TRBV20-1 to TRBJ2-5, with 10 bases matching TRBD2. The germline V gene encodes CDR1 DFQATT and CDR2 SNEGSKA (reference sequence). The CDR3 extends over 16 amino acids. Losses at the gene ends were 0 bases for V and 2 bases for J; bases not matched to a gene: 6. CDR3 nucleotide sequence: TGCAGTGCTAGAGATCTTAGCGGGGGGAAACAAGAGACCCAGTACTTC. Protein: CSARDLSGGKQETQYF.

There are a few counts of this clonotype. This chain uses TRBV30 with TRBJ2-1; TRBD2 might be the D (6 bases). The ends were cut back, 2 bases at V and 0 bases at J, with 14 bases in the middle. The CDR3 extends over 16 amino acids. The germline V gene has CDR1 GTSNPN and CDR2 SVGIG (reference sequence). The CDR3 region is CAWSSPLAFSYNEQFF. DNA for the CDR3: TGTGCCTGGAGTTCCCCCCTAGCGTTCTCCTACAATGAGCAGTTCTTC.

This clonotype was counted ten times or more. V usage is TRBV7-9 and J usage is TRBJ1-1; the D is unclear. Per the germline V gene, CDR1 is SEHNR and CDR2 is FQNEAQ (reference sequence). Trimming removed 5 bases from V and 1 base from J, with 11 bases in between. The CDR3 spans 14 residues. As DNA, the CDR3 is TGTGCCAGCAGCCCGTTCACCCAGAACACTGAAGCTTTCTTT. It specifies CASSPFTQNTEAFF. Combining the CDR3 with reference TRBV7-9 and TRBJ1-1 gives the whole variable domain DTGVSQNPRHKITKRGQNVTFRCDPISEHNRLYWYRQTLGQGPEFLTYFQNEAQLEKSRLLSDRFSAERPKGSFSTLEIQRTEQGDSAMYLCASSPFTQNTEAFFGQGTRLTVV.

This clonotype showed up many times. The V gene is TRBV5-6, the J gene TRBJ2-3; 8 bases are a match to TRBD2. Germline-derived CDR1 and CDR2 are SGHDT and YYEEEE. This CDR3 is built from 15 residues. With 4 bases clipped from V and 1 base from J, the junction kept 5 bases outside the gene matches. This CDR3 reads CASSLSGARTDTQYF. The CDR3 coding sequence is TGTGCCAGCAGCCTTAGCGGGGCCCGCACAGATACGCAGTATTTT.

This chain links TRBV20-1 with TRBJ2-2; TRBD2 is a possible D gene (5 bases). This CDR3 comprises 14 residues. V was clipped by 0 bases and J by 4 bases, with 9 bases between them. CDR1 DFQATT and CDR2 SNEGSKA come from the germline V gene (reference sequence). The CDR3 reads CSARETGITGELFF. The CDR3 DNA reads TGCAGTGCTAGAGAAACGGGGATCACCGGGGAGCTGTTTTTT.

This clonotype appeared many times. V usage is TRBV20-1 and J usage is TRBJ2-3; 8 bases match TRBD1. The CDR3 consists of 13 residues. Trimming removed 5 bases from V and 2 bases from J; junction bases left unmatched: 3. The V gene's germline CDR1 is DFQATT and CDR2 SNEGSKA (reference sequence). The CDR3 spells CSAWTGTTDTQYF. In DNA form, the CDR3 reads TGCAGTGCTTGGACAGGGACCACAGATACGCAGTATTTT.

This clonotype was detected many times. The chain links TRBV20-1 to TRBJ1-5, with D hard to call. The V gene's germline CDR1 is DFQATT and CDR2 SNEGSKA (reference sequence). V lost 0 bases to trimming and J lost 1 base, with 16 bases between them. There are 17 residues in the CDR3. Here the CDR3 reads CSARDSQHGKSNQPQHF. In nucleotides, the CDR3 is TGCAGTGCTAGAGATTCTCAACACGGTAAAAGCAATCAGCCCCAGCATTTT.

The V and J genes are TRBV6-2 or TRBV6-3 and TRBJ1-5; no reliable D call. The V end lost 7 bases, the J end lost 6 bases, and 13 bases lay between the germline ends. Germline CDR1 is MNHEY and CDR2 is SVGEGT. The CDR3 is 13 amino acids. The CDR3 spells CASNEIRAQPQHF. The CDR3 nucleotides read TGTGCCAGCAATGAAATCCGGGCTCAGCCCCAGCATTTT.